The clone carrying this TCR beta chain was observed a handful of times. Its cognate antigen is unknown. The data are from a study of cytomegalovirus exposure and HLA in healthy donors. Findings and caveats of the study: A cluster of highly shared sequence variants was likely a sequencing artifact.

The ends lost 2 bases at V and 6 bases at J; junction bases unmatched: 5. CDR3 length: 15 residues. The germline gives CDR1 MNHEY, CDR2 SVGAGI. It was with 60 Vbeta and 13 Jbeta primers that the PCR ran. TCRdb keeps only in-frame clones here, not all; method: immunoSEQ multiplex PCR. The sample lists some 110,000 clones, 65% to 80% occurring once. Sequencing input: PBMCs. The gene calls are TRBV6-5 and TRBJ1-5; TRBD1 agrees at 9 bases. The receptor comes from a male donor in good health and CMV-seropositive. Here the CDR3 reads CASSYGTGWSQPQHF. The CDR3 DNA reads as TGTGCCAGCAGTTACGGGACAGGGTGGAGTCAGCCCCAGCATTTT.